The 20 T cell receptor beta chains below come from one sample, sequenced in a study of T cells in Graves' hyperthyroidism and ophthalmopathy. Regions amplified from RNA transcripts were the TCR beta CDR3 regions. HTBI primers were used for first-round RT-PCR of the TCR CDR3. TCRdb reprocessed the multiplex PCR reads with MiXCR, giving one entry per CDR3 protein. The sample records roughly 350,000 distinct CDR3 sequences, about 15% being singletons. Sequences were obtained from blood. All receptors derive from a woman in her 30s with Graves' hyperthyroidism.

The CDR3 DNA sequence: TGTGCCAGCAGTGAAAATGTTAGGTTCCATGAGCAGTTCTTC. Translating gives CASSENVRFHEQFF. The rearrangement uses TRBV25-1 and TRBJ2-1, with D uncertain. CDR1 is MGHDK and CDR2 is SYGVNS in the germline V gene. V was trimmed by 2 bases and J by 8 bases, leaving 13 bases between them. The CDR3 has 14 residues.

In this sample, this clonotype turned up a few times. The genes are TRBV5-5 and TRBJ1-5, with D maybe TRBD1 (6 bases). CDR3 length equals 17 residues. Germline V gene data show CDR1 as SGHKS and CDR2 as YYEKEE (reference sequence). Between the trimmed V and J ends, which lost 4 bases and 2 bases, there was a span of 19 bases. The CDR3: CASSAQWGAVGNQPQHF. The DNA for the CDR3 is TGTGCCAGCAGCGCCCAATGGGGGGCGGTGGGCAATCAGCCCCAGCATTTT.

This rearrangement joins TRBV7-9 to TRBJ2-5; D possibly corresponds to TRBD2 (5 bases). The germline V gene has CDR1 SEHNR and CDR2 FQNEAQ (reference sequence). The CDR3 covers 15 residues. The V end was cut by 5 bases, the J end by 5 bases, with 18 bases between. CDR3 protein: CASSKNSRAMETQYF. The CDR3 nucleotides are TGTGCCAGCAGCAAAAATTCGAGGGCAATGGAGACCCAGTACTTC.

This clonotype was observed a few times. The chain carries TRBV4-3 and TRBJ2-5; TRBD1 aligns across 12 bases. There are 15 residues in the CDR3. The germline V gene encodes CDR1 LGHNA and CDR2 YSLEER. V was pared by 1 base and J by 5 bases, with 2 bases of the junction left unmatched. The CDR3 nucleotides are TGCGCCAGCAGCCAAGGGGGACAGGGGGCTGAGACCCAGTACTTC. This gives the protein CASSQGGQGAETQYF.

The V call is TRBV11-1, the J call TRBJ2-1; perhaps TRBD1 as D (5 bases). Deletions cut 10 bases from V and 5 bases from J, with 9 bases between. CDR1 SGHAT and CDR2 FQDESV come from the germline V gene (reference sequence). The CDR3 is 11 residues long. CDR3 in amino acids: CATRVDNEQFF. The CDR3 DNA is TGTGCCACCAGGGTCGACAATGAGCAGTTCTTC.

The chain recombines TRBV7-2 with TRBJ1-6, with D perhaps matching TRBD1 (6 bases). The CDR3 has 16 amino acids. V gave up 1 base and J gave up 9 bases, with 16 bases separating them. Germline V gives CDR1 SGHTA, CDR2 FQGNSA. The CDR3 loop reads CASSLGQGRVTSPLHF. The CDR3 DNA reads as TGTGCCAGCAGCTTAGGTCAGGGGAGAGTTACTTCACCCCTCCACTTT.

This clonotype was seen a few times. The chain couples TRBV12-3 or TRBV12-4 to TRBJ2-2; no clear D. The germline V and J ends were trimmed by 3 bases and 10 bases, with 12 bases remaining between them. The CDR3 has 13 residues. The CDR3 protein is CASSFSPAPELFF. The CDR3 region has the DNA TGTGCCAGCAGTTTCTCGCCCGCTCCGGAGCTGTTTTTT.

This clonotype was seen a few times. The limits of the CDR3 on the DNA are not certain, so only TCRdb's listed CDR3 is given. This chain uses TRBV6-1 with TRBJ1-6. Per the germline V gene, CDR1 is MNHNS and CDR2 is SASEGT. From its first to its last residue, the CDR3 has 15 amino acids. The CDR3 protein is CASSSSGLDNSPLHF.

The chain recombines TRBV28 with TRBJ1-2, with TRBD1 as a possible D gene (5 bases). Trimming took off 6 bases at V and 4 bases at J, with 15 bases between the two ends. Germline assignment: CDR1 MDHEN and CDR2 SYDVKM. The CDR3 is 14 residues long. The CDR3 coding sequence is TGTGCCAGCAGCCGCATAGGGACTACCTATGGCTACACCTTC. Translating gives CASSRIGTTYGYTF.

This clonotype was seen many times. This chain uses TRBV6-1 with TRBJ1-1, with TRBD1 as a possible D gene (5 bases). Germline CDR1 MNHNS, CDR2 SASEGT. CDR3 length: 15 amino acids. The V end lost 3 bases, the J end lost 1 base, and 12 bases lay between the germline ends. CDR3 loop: CASSDRTTSNTEAFF. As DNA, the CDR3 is TGTGCCAGCAGTGACCGGACAACGTCGAACACTGAAGCTTTCTTT.

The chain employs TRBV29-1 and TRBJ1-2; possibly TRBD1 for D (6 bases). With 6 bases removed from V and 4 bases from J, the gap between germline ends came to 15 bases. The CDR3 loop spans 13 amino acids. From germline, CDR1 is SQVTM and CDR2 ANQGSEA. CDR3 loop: CSVLITGSYGYTF. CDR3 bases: TGCAGCGTCCTCATTACAGGGAGCTATGGCTACACCTTC.

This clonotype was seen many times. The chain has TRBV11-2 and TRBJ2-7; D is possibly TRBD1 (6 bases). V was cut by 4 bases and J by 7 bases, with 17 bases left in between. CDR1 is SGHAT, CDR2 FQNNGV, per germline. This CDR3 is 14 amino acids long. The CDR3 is CASSSVRQVGEQYF. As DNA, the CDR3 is TGTGCCAGCAGCTCCGTTCGACAGGTAGGGGAGCAGTACTTC.

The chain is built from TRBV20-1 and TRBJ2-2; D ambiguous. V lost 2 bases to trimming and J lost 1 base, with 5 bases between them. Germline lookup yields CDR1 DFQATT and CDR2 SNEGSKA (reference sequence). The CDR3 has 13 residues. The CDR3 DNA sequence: TGCAGTGCTAGACCTCAGAACACCGGGGAGCTGTTTTTT. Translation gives CSARPQNTGELFF.

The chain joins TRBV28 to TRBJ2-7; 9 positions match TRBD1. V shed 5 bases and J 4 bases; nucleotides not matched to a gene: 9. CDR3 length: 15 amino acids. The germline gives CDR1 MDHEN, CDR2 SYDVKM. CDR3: CASSKSQTGGYEQYF. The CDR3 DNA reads TGTGCCAGCAGTAAGTCCCAGACAGGGGGGTACGAGCAGTACTTC.

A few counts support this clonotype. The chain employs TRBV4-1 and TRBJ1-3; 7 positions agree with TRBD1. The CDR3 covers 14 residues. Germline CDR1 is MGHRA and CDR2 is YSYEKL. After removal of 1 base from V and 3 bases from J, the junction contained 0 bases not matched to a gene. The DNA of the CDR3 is TGCGCCAGCAGCCAAGGACAGGGTGGAAACACCATATATTTT. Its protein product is CASSQGQGGNTIYF.

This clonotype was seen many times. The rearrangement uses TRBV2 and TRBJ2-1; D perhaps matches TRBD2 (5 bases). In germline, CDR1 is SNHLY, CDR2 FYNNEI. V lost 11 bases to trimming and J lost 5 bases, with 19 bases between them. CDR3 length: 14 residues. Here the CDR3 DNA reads TGTGCCGGAAAACTAGGGTTGAGTCACAATGAGCAGTTCTTC. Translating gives CAGKLGLSHNEQFF.

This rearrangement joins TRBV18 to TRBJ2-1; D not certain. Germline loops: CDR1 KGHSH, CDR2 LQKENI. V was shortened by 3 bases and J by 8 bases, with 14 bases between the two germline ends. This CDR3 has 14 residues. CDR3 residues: CASSPSVGYDEQFF. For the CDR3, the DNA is TGTGCCAGCTCACCCTCCGTAGGGTACGATGAGCAGTTCTTC.

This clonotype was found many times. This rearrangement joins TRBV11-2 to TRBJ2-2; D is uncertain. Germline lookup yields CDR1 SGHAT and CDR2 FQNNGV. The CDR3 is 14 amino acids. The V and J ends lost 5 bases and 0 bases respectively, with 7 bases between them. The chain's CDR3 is CASSRVANTGELFF. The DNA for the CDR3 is TGTGCCAGCAGCCGGGTCGCGAACACCGGGGAGCTGTTTTTT. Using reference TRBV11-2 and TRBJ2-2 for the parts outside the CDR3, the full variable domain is EAGVAQSPRYKIIEKRQSVAFWCNPISGHATLYWYQQILGQGPKLLIQFQNNGVVDDSQLPKDRFSAERLKGVDSTLKIQPAKLEDSAVYLCASSRVANTGELFFGEGSRLTVL.

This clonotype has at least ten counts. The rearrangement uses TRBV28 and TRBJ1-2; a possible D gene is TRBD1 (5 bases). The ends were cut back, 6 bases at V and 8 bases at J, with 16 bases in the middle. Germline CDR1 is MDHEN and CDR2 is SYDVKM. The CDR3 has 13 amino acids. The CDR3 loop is CASRDRSGGGYTF. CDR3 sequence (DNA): TGTGCCAGCAGGGACCGGTCTGGGGGAGGCTACACCTTC.

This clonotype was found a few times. CDR3 loop: CASSQTVGGRNTGELFF. CDR3 bases: TGCGCCAGCAGCCAAACCGTCGGGGGGCGGAACACCGGGGAGCTGTTTTTT. The V and J genes are TRBV4-1 and TRBJ2-2, with D perhaps TRBD2 (7 bases). The CDR3 length is 17 residues. Germline values: CDR1 MGHRA, CDR2 YSYEKL. V was cut by 2 bases and J by 1 base, with 14 bases left in between.